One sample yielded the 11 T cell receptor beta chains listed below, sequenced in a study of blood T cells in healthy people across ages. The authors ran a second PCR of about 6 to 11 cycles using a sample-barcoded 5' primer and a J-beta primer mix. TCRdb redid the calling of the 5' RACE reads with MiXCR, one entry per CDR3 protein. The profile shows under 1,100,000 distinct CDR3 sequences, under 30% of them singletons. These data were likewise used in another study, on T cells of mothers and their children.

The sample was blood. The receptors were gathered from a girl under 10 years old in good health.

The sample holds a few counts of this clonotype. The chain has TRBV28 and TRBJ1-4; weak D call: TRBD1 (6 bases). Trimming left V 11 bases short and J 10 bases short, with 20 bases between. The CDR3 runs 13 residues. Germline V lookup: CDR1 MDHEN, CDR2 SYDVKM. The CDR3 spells CAANVRGRGKLFF. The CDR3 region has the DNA TGTGCCGCCAACGTCAGGGGCCGTGGAAAACTGTTTTTT.

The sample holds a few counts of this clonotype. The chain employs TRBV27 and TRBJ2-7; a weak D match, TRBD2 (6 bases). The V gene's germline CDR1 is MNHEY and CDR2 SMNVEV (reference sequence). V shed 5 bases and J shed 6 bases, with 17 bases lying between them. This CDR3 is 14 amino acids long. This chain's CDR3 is CASSRGGIVGEQYF. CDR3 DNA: TGTGCCAGCAGTCGGGGCGGGATCGTTGGCGAGCAGTACTTC.

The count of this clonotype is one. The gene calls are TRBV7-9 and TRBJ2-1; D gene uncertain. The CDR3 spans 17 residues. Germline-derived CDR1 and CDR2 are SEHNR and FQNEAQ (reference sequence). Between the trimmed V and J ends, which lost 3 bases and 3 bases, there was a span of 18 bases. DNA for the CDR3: TGTGCCAGCAGCTTGCAGGTCAGGCTGCCGGGCTACAATGAGCAGTTCTTC. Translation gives CASSLQVRLPGYNEQFF.

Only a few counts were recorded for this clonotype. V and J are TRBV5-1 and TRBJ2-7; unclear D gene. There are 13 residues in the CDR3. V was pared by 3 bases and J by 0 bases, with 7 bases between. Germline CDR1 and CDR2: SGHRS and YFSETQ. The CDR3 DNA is TGCGCCAGCAGCTGGACCACCTCCTACGAGCAGTACTTC. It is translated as CASSWTTSYEQYF.

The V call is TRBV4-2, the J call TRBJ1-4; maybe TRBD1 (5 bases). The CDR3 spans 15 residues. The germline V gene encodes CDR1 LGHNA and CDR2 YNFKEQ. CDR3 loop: CPFWRRGRSHEKLFF. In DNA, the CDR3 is TGTCCCTTTTGGAGGAGGGGCCGTTCCCATGAAAAACTGTTTTTT.

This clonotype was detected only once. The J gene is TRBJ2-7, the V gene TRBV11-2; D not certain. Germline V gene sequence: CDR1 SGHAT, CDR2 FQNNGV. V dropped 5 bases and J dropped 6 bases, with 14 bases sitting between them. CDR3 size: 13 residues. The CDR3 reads CASSDGFDPEQYF. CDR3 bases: TGTGCCAGCAGCGATGGGTTCGATCCCGAGCAGTACTTC.

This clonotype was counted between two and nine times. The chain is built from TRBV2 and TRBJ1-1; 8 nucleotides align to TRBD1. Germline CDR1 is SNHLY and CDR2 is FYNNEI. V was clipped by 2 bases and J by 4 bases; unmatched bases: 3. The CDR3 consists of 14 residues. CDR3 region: CASSEQGAGTEAFF. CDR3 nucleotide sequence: TGTGCCAGCAGTGAACAGGGGGCGGGCACTGAAGCTTTCTTT.

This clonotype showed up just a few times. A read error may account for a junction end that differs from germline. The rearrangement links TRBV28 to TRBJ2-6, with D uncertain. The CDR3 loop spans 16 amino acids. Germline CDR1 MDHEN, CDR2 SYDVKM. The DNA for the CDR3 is TGCGCCAGCAGTTTCCCGGAGATCTGGGGTTCCAACGTCCTGACTTTC. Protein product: CASSFPEIWGSNVLTF.

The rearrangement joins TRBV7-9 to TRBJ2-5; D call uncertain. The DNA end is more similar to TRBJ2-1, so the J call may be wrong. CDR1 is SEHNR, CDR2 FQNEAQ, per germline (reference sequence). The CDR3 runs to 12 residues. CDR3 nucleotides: TGTGCCAGCTCCCATAGGGAAGACGAGCAGTTCTTC. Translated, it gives CASSHREDEQFF.

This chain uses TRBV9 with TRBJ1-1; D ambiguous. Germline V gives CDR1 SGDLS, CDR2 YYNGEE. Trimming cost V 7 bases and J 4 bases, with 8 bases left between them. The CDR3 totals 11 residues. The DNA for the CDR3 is TGTGCCAGCGGCGACGGCACTGAAGCTTTCTTT. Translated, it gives CASGDGTEAFF.

The CDR3 here is CASSQDLEGRYGYTF. DNA of the CDR3: TGTGCCAGCAGCCAAGATCTTGAGGGACGGTATGGCTACACCTTC. The chain combines TRBV4-2 with TRBJ1-2, with D possibly matching TRBD1 (5 bases). The ends were cut back, 0 bases at V and 5 bases at J, with 13 bases in the middle. CDR1 and CDR2 (germline): LGHNA, YNFKEQ. This CDR3 contains 15 residues.